Sequencing of this T cell receptor beta chain was carried out in a study of cytomegalovirus exposure and HLA in healthy donors. PCR amplification relied on 60 Vbeta primers (plus 13 Jbeta primers). The method was immunoSEQ multiplex PCR; TCRdb's version includes in-frame clones alone and lacks a portion of them. The sample records over 150,000 clones, 60% to 80% being singletons. Everyone who donated was a healthy bone marrow donor. The sequence came from a male donor in good health and CMV-seronegative. The sequenced sample consisted of PBMCs.

The CDR3 here is CASSGTSTADTQYF. The DNA of the CDR3 is TGCGCCAGCAGCGGGACTAGCACCGCAGATACGCAGTATTTT. V is TRBV5-1 and J is TRBJ2-3; 9 nucleotides line up with TRBD2. J gave up 4 bases and V 4 bases, and 4 bases lay outside the gene matches. The CDR3 has 14 amino acids. Germline V gene lookup returns CDR1 SGHRS and CDR2 YFSETQ.